The TCR beta chain under discussion was sequenced for a study of regulatory T cells in long-lasting Graves disease (dated by TCRdb to the early 2020s). Background on the whole study: Persistent Graves' disease meant more than 5 years of antithyroid drug treatment with TSH receptor autoantibodies that stayed positive. Peripheral blood TCR sequencing and RNA sequencing compared persistent Graves' disease patients with newly diagnosed Graves' disease patients. The study was conducted in China and was registered as a clinical trial. A total of 33 samples underwent TCR sequencing, from about 13 patients with persistent Graves' disease and approximately 20 patients with newly diagnosed Graves' disease. On average, persistent Graves' disease patients in the clinical cohort had been on antithyroid drugs for approximately ten years. What the study reported, not specific to this receptor: Lower TCR Shannon entropy and fewer highly expanded clones were observed in persistent Graves' disease patients than in newly diagnosed patients, which suggested clonal expansion. Persistent disease showed preferential use of TRBV28, TRBJ1-2 and TRBJ2-5, whereas newly diagnosed disease favored TRBV20-1 and TRBJ2-1. A larger number of public clonotypes was shared among persistent patients (under 3,000) than among newly diagnosed patients (about 990). Peripheral blood alone was examined, since thyroid tissue, which constituted the primary lesion, could not be accessed. The authors noted that the small sample size was a limitation that may lower accuracy. Sequencing and analysis were restricted to the TCR beta chain.

Concerning this clonotype: Its cognate antigen has yet to be identified. Given the absence of the conserved phenylalanine or tryptophan at the CDR3 end, a read error is likely.

To prepare the library, multiplex PCR was applied. These reads were obtained on an Illumina HiSeq 4000. TCR beta libraries were built with iRepertoire HTBI primers and Arm-PCR amplification of CDR3 regions. Before sequencing, the PCR products underwent gel purification. As for the authors' bioinformatics: Across samples, roughly 60 TRBV and 15 or so TRBJ segments were identified and used for gene usage analysis of CDR3 amino acid clonotypes. COPE and FqMerger were used to merge filtered high-quality paired reads into contigs. BLAST was used to align contigs to IMGT TRBV, TRBD and TRBJ reference genes, and CDR3 was defined according to IMGT. Any clonotype with a frequency above 0.1% was counted as a highly expanded clone. Shannon entropy served as the measure of repertoire diversity, while the Gini coefficient captured V-J evenness. A clonotype found in more than one individual was treated as public. TCRdb trimmed the raw reads at Q25, called clones with MiXCR and kept productive beta chains. Every CDR3 protein is listed once, alongside the most common genes and DNA of its rows. TCRdb, rather than the study authors, made the V and J calls. This sample holds about 470,000 distinct CDR3 sequences; under 25% were observed only once. The top ten clones comprise roughly 8% of the sample.

Explained via the paper, the time point label denotes: persistent/refractory GD, antithyroid drugs over 5 years with positive TRAb. For both TCR sequencing and RNA sequencing, RNA was extracted from PBMCs using TRIzol. The diagnosis of Graves' disease was made according to American Thyroid Association guidelines. Recruitment of patients was carried out at an endocrinology department in Xi'an, China. From each patient, nine milliliters of peripheral blood was collected into an EDTA anticoagulant tube. Ficoll Paque Plus density gradient separation was used to isolate PBMCs, and no further T cell sorting was performed. An Agilent 2100 Bioanalyzer and agarose gel were used to check RNA quality, while a NanoDrop 2000 measured RNA concentration. Relative to germline, V is missing 8 bases and J is missing 0 bases, with 7 bases of the junction outside any gene match. The CDR3 is 14 residues long, counting both termini. This entry keeps only the CDR3 DNA: 42 bases, framed from base 1. As encoded in the germline V gene (reference sequence), CDR1 is LNHDA while CDR2 is SQIVND.

The sample here was peripheral blood mononuclear cells (PBMCs), taken when the disease was refractory, from a patient treated with antithyroid drugs. The chain couples TRBV19 to TRBJ2-7, with 7 bases aligning to TRBD1. This sequence originates from a female donor with Graves disease. The CDR3 region has the sequence CASGRGFASYEQYL. The nucleotides read TGTGCCAGTGGCAGGGGGTTTGCCTCCTACGAGCAGTACCTC.